This T cell receptor beta chain was found in a study of cytomegalovirus exposure and HLA in healthy donors (dated by TCRdb to about 2017). For the study in its entirety: In an earlier analysis of approximately 640 of the donors, 250 to 300 Gb of sequence data and 117 million unique TCR beta sequences from roughly 180 million T cells were reported. An early release covering some 640 HLA-typed donors comprised 250 to 350 gigabases of sequencing data and around 86 million unique TCR sequences. Of the 300 to 500 genotyped donors, 80% to 90% were placed in the genetic ancestry cluster associated with self-reported Caucasian donors. The aim of the study was to test whether cataloging public T cell receptors could identify signatures of past pathogen exposure. The study used immunosequencing to profile the T cell repertoires of approximately 630 subjects and linked those repertoires to cytomegalovirus serostatus. Along with the approximately 650-subject first cohort, a separate validation cohort of 120 different subjects was used. To predict cytomegalovirus infection status, the study brought together high-throughput TCR immunosequencing, statistical association of individual TCRs with disease status, and machine learning. A later analysis re-examined previously published TCR beta repertoires from several hundred donors and added high-resolution HLA genotyping to investigate patterns of TCR occurrence. Rather than drawing on any new phenotypic data, the later analysis identified candidate immune exposures from TCR beta sequences and the way those sequences occurred across donors. An earlier analysis of approximately 500 of the donors applied high-throughput TCR beta sequencing to assess whether each TCR beta V gene segment acted as functional or pseudogenic. Alongside the repertoire data, information on donor age, sex, ethnicity and CMV serostatus was compiled. A later genetic analysis took genome-wide SNP genotypes for 398 of the 666 donors and used that subset as a discovery cohort. All discovery cohort repertoires had been generated on a single sequencing platform. HLA typing included class I and class II loci at four-digit resolution. Typing coverage varied by locus: about 620-640 donors for A, B, C, DRB1 and DQB1; more than 500 for DQA1; more than 600 for DPA1; 400 to 480 for DPB1. Five DR-DQ haplotypes were treated as single units for association and clustering because of strong linkage in the cohort. On average, roughly 250,000 unique TCR beta nucleotide sequences were sequenced per donor among 398 genotyped donors of the cohort, with roughly 18% of those sequences being non-productive.

The full study reports these points: A later analysis found that most CMV-associated TCR beta chains appeared HLA-restricted, with HLA associations seemingly driven largely by CMV exposure. The cohort was sequenced for TCR beta chains only, and without alpha or paired-chain data the features that could be detected were limited. A later analysis associated 16,951 TCR beta sequences with specific HLA alleles at a false discovery rate of 0.05. A cluster of highly shared sequence variants was judged likely to be a technical artifact of the sequencing pipeline. Roughly uniform sequencing depth across donors was assumed in presence/absence analyses, although this assumption may not hold. Linkage disequilibrium might explain the correlated functional status among segregating V segments, but an unknown experimental factor could not be excluded. Some 16 rarely observed V segments, including chromosome 9 orphons, were excluded from the earlier analysis of 550 to 700 of the donors because counts were too low. In a later analysis, the rate of TCR association differed among HLA loci, with DRB1 alleles having the most associated TCRs and HLA-C alleles having the fewest. In a later genetic analysis, fewer N-insertions in productive TCRs were reported among donors in an Asian-associated ancestry cluster than the roughly 700-donor mean. It was suggested by the authors that the approach could potentially be generalized to other disease states and immunological phenotypes. In vitro tests confirmed that a few of the cytomegalovirus-associated TCR beta chains recognize cytomegalovirus antigens. A further reported finding was that TCR beta sequences accurately predicted the HLA-A and HLA-B alleles for most subjects in the first cohort. In a later analysis, HLA-associated TCR beta chains showed more clonal expansion and lower generation probabilities than non-associated chains that were equally common. Cytomegalovirus status was reported to be diagnosed by the classifier with high specificity and sensitivity in both the original and validation cohorts. In an earlier analysis of about 550 of the donors, most TCR beta V segments were observed in productive rearrangements about 90% or about 30% of the time, broadly matching IMGT annotations. A later genetic analysis associated a missense DCLRE1C variant with V-gene and J-gene trimming of TCR beta chains, and an independent cohort replicated the association. A total of 164 TCR beta chains were listed by the study as associated with cytomegalovirus. While some public TCRs were present in many individuals, most TCR sequences turned up only very rarely across donors. The only immune exposure information available for the cohort was CMV serostatus. Assigning TCR associations to individual alleles was difficult when HLA alleles, especially DR and DQ, strongly co-occurred. Because HLA typing was unavailable for some donors at each locus, only the typed subset was used in association tests. A later analysis reported that several top co-occurrence clusters appeared linked to parvovirus B19, influenza, CMV and Epstein-Barr virus.

Library creation used the immunoSEQ multiplex PCR assay. The multiplex PCR relied on a mix of 60 forward primers for TCR Vbeta segments and 13 reverse primers for TCR Jbeta segments. The CDR3 region of rearranged TCR beta genes was amplified from genomic DNA by a multiplex PCR assay. On the Illumina HiSeq System, the amplified TCR beta libraries were sequenced as 87-base-pair reads. From the authors' description of their analysis: In a later analysis, some 80 million unique TCR beta chains were counted across the 690 or so repertoires, and around 10 million of these chains were shared by at least two donors. Raw reads were error-corrected and collapsed into unique sequences by a nearest-neighbor algorithm in which closely related sequences were merged to remove PCR and sequencing errors. To assign V, D and J gene segments, CDR3 sequences were aligned to IMGT reference sequences. For a sequence to be retained, a match of at least six nucleotides was required to both a V gene segment and a J gene segment. A rearrangement counted as productive if the CDR3 had no stop codons and remained in frame with V and J, and every other rearrangement counted as non-productive. Following IMGT convention, CDR3 was defined as the stretch from the second conserved V-encoded cysteine up to the conserved J-encoded phenylalanine. The earlier analysis of 587 of the donors excluded sequences that lacked an unambiguous match to a single V gene segment. An earlier analysis of 587 of the donors classified V segments as functional when productive rearrangements were above 56.7% and as segregating when the standard deviation between donors was above 5%. To diagnose cytomegalovirus status from the catalog of TCR beta chain sequences, a statistical classification framework was built. V and J gene assignment, in a later analysis, came from comparing TCR nucleotide sequences with IMGT/GENE-DB human TR gene sequences. A later analysis assigned CDR3 sequences and most-parsimonious VDJ recombination scenarios with the TCRdist pipeline. In a later analysis, each TCR beta chain was defined by its CDR3 amino acid sequence together with its V-gene family, and reads lacking a unique V-gene family were excluded. To address suspected cross-contamination and a sequencing artifact, a later analysis removed approximately 600 highly shared, low-generation-probability nucleotide sequences. A later analysis calculated a clonal expansion index for each public chain from normalized within-repertoire ranks of inferred template counts. In a later analysis, generation probabilities were computed with a VDJ recombination model fitted to out-of-frame rearrangements, and the resulting probabilities were checked against IGoR. Hypergeometric tests were used in a later analysis to score TCR-TCR, TCR-HLA and TCR-CMV co-occurrence, with a repertoire-size bias correction applied to the TCR pairs. False discovery rates were estimated in a later analysis by permuting HLA or CMV assignments 20 times. A later analysis grouped co-occurring TCRs with DBSCAN, adding TCRdist sequence similarity when clustering within HLA-allele-positive subsets. Repertoires with fewer than 30,000 or more than 120,000 public chains, plus five repertoires with anomalous nucleotide sharing, were excluded from co-occurrence clustering. TCRdb re-hosts the immuneACCESS table, in-frame sequences only. Its copies lack some clones; in the studies checked, an unresolved V gene accounts for under half of them, and the cause for the rest is not known. The V and J calls and clone size are taken from that table; D and trimming were inferred from the DNA. This sample holds 150,000 to 200,000 clones; roughly 80% were observed only once. Clones ranked in the top ten supply about 8% of the sample.

The cohort consisted of 600 or so healthy bone marrow donors. At the time of sampling, all cohort members were nominally healthy, though unrecorded immune exposures were likely present. The donor tested CMV seropositive, placing the donor among the 250 to 350 seropositive members of the cohort. Every donor gave a peripheral blood sample, and the peripheral blood mononuclear cells from that sample were used for TCR beta sequencing. The Qiagen DNeasy Blood Extraction Kit was used to extract genomic DNA from the blood cell samples. Comment on this clone: Its specific antigen is unknown. No base quality values were provided; no much bigger clone lies one nucleotide off.

This clonotype originated in a woman aged 40 to 49 in good health and CMV-seropositive. Sequencing was performed on PBMCs.

The CDR3 is CASSDKRTDTQYF. The bases read TGTGCCAGCAGCGATAAGCGCACAGATACGCAGTATTTT. The sequence links TRBV11-3 to TRBJ2-3; no D gene is confidently identified. The CDR3 spans 13 residues, from the cysteine through the phenylalanine. Only CDR3 DNA remains: 39 bases, in frame from the first base. The germline V gene encodes CDR1 SGHNT and CDR2 YENEEA. At the junction V is shortened by 5 bases and J by 1 base, with 7 bases in between.